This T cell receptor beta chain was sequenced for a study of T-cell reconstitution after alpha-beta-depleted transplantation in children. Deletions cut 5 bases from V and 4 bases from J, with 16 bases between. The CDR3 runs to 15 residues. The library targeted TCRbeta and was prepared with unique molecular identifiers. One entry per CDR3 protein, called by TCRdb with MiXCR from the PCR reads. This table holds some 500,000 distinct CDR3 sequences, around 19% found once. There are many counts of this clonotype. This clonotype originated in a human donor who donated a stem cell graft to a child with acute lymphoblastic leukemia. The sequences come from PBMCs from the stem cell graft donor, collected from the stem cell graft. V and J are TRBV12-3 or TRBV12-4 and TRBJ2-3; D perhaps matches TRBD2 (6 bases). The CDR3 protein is CASSPGLLSADTQYF. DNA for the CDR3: TGTGCCAGCAGTCCGGGACTCCTCTCCGCAGATACGCAGTATTTT.